This T cell receptor (beta chain) emerged from a study of post-analysis software for immune sequencing data. For the study at large: Both relapsing-remitting and secondary progressive multiple sclerosis featured among the disease courses, as did progressive-relapsing multiple sclerosis.

Regarding the study as a whole: Patients with multiple sclerosis recorded significantly lower normalized Chao1 diversity than controls, the study found. In patients, about 5 TRBV segments were more frequent than in controls, with TRBV5-6, TRBV5-1 and TRBV20-1 among them. F measure clustering grouped samples strongly by preparation batch.

cDNA libraries of TCR beta carried unique molecular identifiers. Input amounts of roughly 1 to 10 million T cells were used. These gave 500,000 or so cDNA molecules, so each molecule approximated one T cell. One entry per CDR3 protein, called by TCRdb with MiXCR from the PCR reads. The sample contains more than 450,000 distinct CDR3 sequences, around a third of which appear only once. This clonotype has just one count. Antigen: not known. This CDR3 is built from 15 residues. Sequencing input: blood. The chain uses TRBV21-1 and TRBJ2-5; the table names TRBD1, a call not compared with the DNA. TRBV21-1 is a listed pseudogene. This receptor was identified in a girl aged 2 to 17 with multiple sclerosis. The CDR3 nucleotides read TGTGCCAGCAGCACGACAGGGCTGTACCAAGAGACCCAGTACTTC. It is translated as CASSTTGLYQETQYF.